Listed here is a single T cell receptor (beta chain). The record originates from a study of blood T cells in healthy people across ages. Together with a sample-barcoded 5' primer, a J-beta primer mix was included in a second PCR lasting about 6 to 11 cycles. Each CDR3 protein is one row after TCRdb ran MiXCR on the 5' RACE reads. Here the sample spans approximately 780,000 distinct CDR3 sequences, about a quarter being singletons. Each of the donors had around 10 milliliters of peripheral blood drawn into EDTA-treated Vacutainer tubes. This CDR3 is built from 13 residues. Trimming cost V 5 bases and J 4 bases, with 8 bases left between them. Germline CDR1 and CDR2: KGHDR and SFDVKD. These data also formed part of another study, on T cells of mothers and their children. As that report states: For the second PCR, the M1S primer put in sample barcodes and 2-4 random nucleotides.

Sequenced: blood. The source of this sequence is a boy between 10 and 17 years old in good health. The chain uses TRBV24-1 and TRBJ1-5; D call uncertain. The DNA of the CDR3 is TGTGCCACCAGTGGTGGGAATAATCAGCCCCAGCATTTT. This encodes CATSGGNNQPQHF.